The rows below give T cell receptor beta chains drawn from one sample of a study of T-cell reconstitution after alpha-beta-depleted transplantation in children. TCRdb re-called the PCR reads with MiXCR, one entry per CDR3 protein. The sample has around 960,000 distinct CDR3 sequences, around 30% seen once. The sequencing used PBMCs, mostly from graft donor cells, collected 360 days after TCRalphabeta/CD19-depleted stem cell transplant. All receptors derive from a boy under two years old who had a stem cell transplant for SCID, so the T cells may come from the graft donor. Both conserved end residues are part of each CDR3. A D gene is named only where the DNA matches it firmly. Not all rows give a size; the values are once, few, many and, for expanded clones, a class.

few TRBD1 TRBJ1-6 TRBV28 TGTGCCAGCAGCAGCGGGACAGGGGTCCTTAATTCACCCCTCCACTTT CASSSGTGVLNSPLHF
- TRBD2 TRBJ2-4 TRBV3-1 TGTGCCAGCAGCCCTGGACTAGCGGATTACAAAAACATTCAGTACTTC CASSPGLADYKNIQYF
few - TRBJ2-1 TRBV29-1 TGCAGCGTTGTAGCGCGGAACAATGAGCAGTTCTTC CSVVARNNEQFF
- - TRBJ1-2 TRBV20-1 TGCAGTGCTAGTTGGCAGAACTATGGCTACACCTTC CSASWQNYGYTF
few TRBD1 TRBJ2-1 TRBV7-9 TGTGCCAGCAGCTTAACCGCCGGGACAGGGTACAATGAGCAGTTCTTC CASSLTAGTGYNEQFF
few TRBD1 TRBJ2-7 TRBV20-1 TGCAGTGCTCCGGGACAGGGGAAACTCGAGCAGTACTTC CSAPGQGKLEQYF
few - TRBJ1-2 TRBV6-1 TGTGCCAGCAGCCTCGCCAGGCTCTATGGCTACACCTTC CASSLARLYGYTF
few TRBD2 TRBJ2-3 TRBV29-1 TGCAGCGTTAGCGGGGAACGGTCCGCTACGCAGTATTTT CSVSGERSATQYF
few - TRBJ2-1 TRBV5-1 TGCGCCCTCCGGGGACTCTACAATGAGCAGTTCTTC CALRGLYNEQFF
- - TRBJ1-6 TRBV28 TGTGCCAGCAAATCCGCCGGGACATGGAATTCACCCCTCCACTTT CASKSAGTWNSPLHF
- - TRBJ2-3 TRBV25-1 TGTGCCAGCAGTGAATACGTGCAGGGAACGCAGTATTTT CASSEYVQGTQYF
- - TRBJ2-5 TRBV20-1 TGCAGTGCTAGAGATACCCGGGGTCTCCGGGAGACCCAGTACTTC CSARDTRGLRETQYF
- - TRBJ1-2 TRBV4-3 TGCGCCAGCAGCCAAGAAGGTGACGGTGGCTACACCTTC CASSQEGDGGYTF
few - TRBJ2-3 TRBV6-5 TGTGCCAGCAGTTACTCGAGAGTGGGACTTAGCACAGATACGCAGTATTTT CASSYSRVGLSTDTQYF
- - TRBJ2-1 TRBV4-1 TGCGCCAGCAGCCAATCGGGGGCCTCGCAGTTCTTC CASSQSGASQFF
few TRBD1 TRBJ2-2 TRBV7-8 TGTGCCAGCAGCCTCCGAACCGACAGGGGCTTCGACACCGGGGAGCTGTTTTTT CASSLRTDRGFDTGELFF
few TRBD2 TRBJ2-3 TRBV5-1 TGCGCCAGCAGCCTTATTCACGGGACTAGCGGCGATACGCAGTATTTT CASSLIHGTSGDTQYF
- - TRBJ2-5 TRBV4-1 TGCGCCAGCAGCCAAGATGGGACGGGCAGCTTAGGAGAGACCCAGTACTTC CASSQDGTGSLGETQYF
few TRBD1 TRBJ1-2 TRBV7-9 TGTGCCAGCAGCATTGACAGGGTCGGTGGCTACACCTTC CASSIDRVGGYTF
- - TRBJ2-2 TRBV6-5 TGTGCCAGCAGTTACTGGGGGCCCGGGGAGCTGTTTTTT CASSYWGPGELFF
few - TRBJ2-3 TRBV20-1 TGCAGTGCAACCACTCTCACAGATACGCAGTATTTT CSATTLTDTQYF
few - TRBJ2-7 TRBV7-2 TGTGCCAGCAGCTTAGTTGACCAGGCTACCTACGAGCAGTACTTC CASSLVDQATYEQYF
few - TRBJ1-1 TRBV28 TGTGCCAGCAGTTTAAGGGGGGTCATCACTGAAGCTTTCTTT CASSLRGVITEAFF
- - TRBJ1-2 TRBV20-1 TGCAGTGCCGTGCGGGGTATGGTGGTGGGTAACTATGGCTACACCTTC CSAVRGMVVGNYGYTF
few - TRBJ1-1 TRBV27 TGTGCCAGCAGTCCCTGGGCGGAACATGGAGAAGCTTTCTTT CASSPWAEHGEAFF
- - TRBJ2-7 TRBV12-3/TRBV12-4 TGTGCCAGCGGAGACAGACCTCCTCTCTACGAGCAGTACTTC CASGDRPPLYEQYF
few - TRBJ1-1 TRBV10-3 TGTGCCATCAGTGAGTCGTCCCCGGACACTGAAGCTTTCTTT CAISESSPDTEAFF
- - TRBJ2-5 TRBV2 TGTGCCAGCAGTGAACACGGACACCGGATCCTAGAGACCCAGTACTTC CASSEHGHRILETQYF
few - TRBJ1-5 TRBV12-3/TRBV12-4 TGTGCCAGCAGTTTAAATGCAGGGCCTACGCCCCAGCATTTT CASSLNAGPTPQHF
- TRBD2 TRBJ2-5 TRBV7-6 TGTGCCAGCAGCCAGGGACTAGCGGGGCAAGAGACCCAGTACTTC CASSQGLAGQETQYF
few - TRBJ1-3 TRBV4-2 TGTGCCAGCAGCCAACCACCGGGGGGAAACACCATATATTTT CASSQPPGGNTIYF
- TRBD1 TRBJ2-6 TRBV5-1 TGCGCCAGCAGCCAGGGACAGGGGGCGGCTGGGGCCAACGTCCTGACTTTC CASSQGQGAAGANVLTF
- TRBD2 TRBJ2-7 TRBV29-1 TGCAGCGTTGGGGGGGGGTCCTACGAGCAGTACTTC CSVGGGSYEQYF
many - TRBJ2-5 TRBV4-1 TGCGCCAGCAGCCAAGACGGGACAATGCTTGGTCAAGAGACCCAGTACTTC CASSQDGTMLGQETQYF
- TRBD1 TRBJ1-2 TRBV11-1 TGTGCCAGCACCAAAGTAGGAACCCGGGACAGGACCTATGGCTACACCTTC CASTKVGTRDRTYGYTF
- - TRBJ1-5 TRBV12-3/TRBV12-4 TGTGCCAGCAGCCAGCCCGGGACCCCCAGACGGCCCCAGCATTTT CASSQPGTPRRPQHF
few - TRBJ1-1 TRBV4-1 TGCGCCAGCAGCCAAGTAGGGGCAGCCGAAGCTTTCTTT CASSQVGAAEAFF
few - TRBJ2-4 TRBV4-1 TGCGCCAGCAGCCAAAGGTCCAGCGTGACATACATTCAGTACTTC CASSQRSSVTYIQYF
few TRBD2 TRBJ2-1 TRBV7-9 TGTGCCAGCAGCTTGGTGGGACTAGTCTCCGATGAGCAGTTCTTC CASSLVGLVSDEQFF
few TRBD1 TRBJ2-2 TRBV28 TGTGCCAGCACGGACGGACAGGGCTCCAGCTACAAGCCCGGGGAGCTGTTTTTT CASTDGQGSSYKPGELFF
- - TRBJ2-7 TRBV7-9 TGTGCCAGCAGTCCACCCCGGGACTCTAAAGAGTACGAGCAGTACTTC CASSPPRDSKEYEQYF
few - TRBJ1-2 TRBV12-3/TRBV12-4 TGTGCCAGCAGTTTAATGGGGGCGGGTGGCTACACCTTC CASSLMGAGGYTF
- - TRBJ1-3 TRBV9 TGTGCCAGCAGCACCGGGGGGGGTGCCGGAAACACCATATATTTT CASSTGGGAGNTIYF
- - TRBJ1-1 TRBV5-1 TGCGCCAGCAGCTCCTACGGGAGGGGGGGCACTGAAGCTTTCTTT CASSSYGRGGTEAFF
few - TRBJ2-2 TRBV5-1 TGCGCCAGCAGCTTGGATGGACGGGGCGCGAACACCGGGGAGCTGTTTTTT CASSLDGRGANTGELFF
- TRBD2 TRBJ2-3 TRBV20-1 TGCAGTGCTAGTCCCCGTAGCGGGGGCACAGATACGCAGTATTTT CSASPRSGGTDTQYF
- TRBD1 TRBJ1-2 TRBV15 TGTGCCACGTCGGGACAGGGGGTGTTAGGCTACACCTTC CATSGQGVLGYTF
few - TRBJ2-1 TRBV10-3 TGTGCCATCAGCCCTAAAAATGAGCAGTTCTTC CAISPKNEQFF
- TRBD2 TRBJ2-3 TRBV15 TGTGCCACCAGCAGAGATCGGGCTAGCGGGGGATTCACAGATACGCAGTATTTT CATSRDRASGGFTDTQYF
few - TRBJ2-1 TRBV5-5 TGTGCCAGCAGCGCTGGTGGGGGGTCACGCTACAATGAGCAGTTCTTC CASSAGGGSRYNEQFF
few - TRBJ2-2 TRBV20-1 TGCAGTGCTAGAGATCTTAGAGGCTCGAACACCGGGGAGCTGTTTTTT CSARDLRGSNTGELFF
- TRBD1 TRBJ2-3 TRBV29-1 TGCAGCGTTGCTAGGGGGCGGGCAGATACGCAGTATTTT CSVARGRADTQYF
- TRBD1 TRBJ2-2 TRBV7-9 TGTGCCAGCAGCTCTCCCCCGTACAGGGGAGACACCGGGGAGCTGTTTTTT CASSSPPYRGDTGELFF
- TRBD2 TRBJ2-1 TRBV10-2 TGCGCCGCCAAACGGGCGGGGGGTCGGGATGAGCAGTTCTTC CAAKRAGGRDEQFF
many TRBD1 TRBJ2-5 TRBV9 TGTGCCAGCAGCGTAGTAGGGACAGAAGTCCAAGAGACCCAGTACTTC CASSVVGTEVQETQYF